The 10 T cell receptor beta chains presented below share a single source sample, sequenced in a study of T cell responses to AZD1222 COVID-19 vaccine. Generated by immunoSEQ multiplex PCR, the TCRdb table keeps only in-frame clones and is missing some. This sample has 90,000 to 130,000 clones; 65% to 85% occur once, and the top ten carry 4.6%. This material consisted of peripheral blood, taken on day 0 of AZD1222 vaccination. The receptors come from an adult in good health.

The chain carries TRBV10-3 and TRBJ1-5; D gene uncertain. Per germline, CDR1 ENHRY and CDR2 SYGVKD. The CDR3 covers 15 residues. The ends were cut back, 1 base at V and 2 bases at J, with 9 bases in the middle. CDR3 DNA: TGTGCCATCAGTGAGTTTTCTTCTGGCAATCAGCCCCAGCATTTT. Its protein product is CAISEFSSGNQPQHF.

The CDR3 region has the DNA TGTGCCAGCAGCTCCGGGACAAACTCCTACGAGCAGTACTTC. Protein product: CASSSGTNSYEQYF. The rearrangement joins TRBV7-2 to TRBJ2-7, with a tentative D call TRBD1 (6 bases). The CDR3 spans 14 residues. Trimming took off 4 bases at V and 0 bases at J, with 10 bases between the two ends. The V gene's germline CDR1 is SGHTA and CDR2 FQGNSA.

The V and J genes are TRBV28 and TRBJ1-3; 7 nucleotides align to TRBD1. J gave up 2 bases and V 4 bases, and 5 bases lay outside the gene matches. Germline V gene lookup returns CDR1 MDHEN and CDR2 SYDVKM. The CDR3 extends over 15 amino acids. The CDR3 reads CASSSTGVPGNTIYF. For the CDR3, the DNA is TGTGCCAGCAGTTCTACAGGGGTCCCTGGAAACACCATATATTTT. The whole variable domain, remainder taken from reference TRBV28 and TRBJ1-3, is DVKVTQSSRYLVKRTGEKVFLECVQDMDHENMFWYRQDPGLGLRLIYFSYDVKMKEKGDIPEGYSVSREKKERFSLILESASTNQTSMYLCASSSTGVPGNTIYFGEGSWLTVV.

This sequence joins TRBV5-8 and TRBJ1-3, with no clear D. This CDR3 has 12 residues. Germline-derived CDR1 and CDR2 are SGHTS and YDEGEE. V was cut by 5 bases and J by 6 bases, with 9 bases left in between. In DNA form, the CDR3 reads TGTGCCAGCAGTTACTTGGAAAACACCATATATTTT. The encoded protein is CASSYLENTIYF.

The chain uses TRBV6-5 and TRBJ1-2; 8 positions agree with TRBD1. The CDR3 length is 14 residues. Germline-derived CDR1 and CDR2 are MNHEY and SVGAGI. V dropped 0 bases and J dropped 8; count of bases not matched to a gene: 5. The CDR3 spells CASSYSDRGHGYTF. The CDR3 DNA follows: TGTGCCAGCAGTTACTCCGACAGGGGACACGGCTACACCTTC.

The chain uses TRBV11-2 and TRBJ1-1; D unclear. The CDR3 loop spans 14 amino acids. Trimming took off 5 bases at V and 1 base at J, with 11 bases between the two ends. Germline V lookup: CDR1 SGHAT, CDR2 FQNNGV. CDR3 in amino acids: CASSKEVGNTEAFF. Here the CDR3 DNA reads TGTGCCAGCAGCAAAGAGGTTGGGAACACTGAAGCTTTCTTT.

V and J are TRBV6-5 and TRBJ2-3; 8 bases agree with TRBD1. Germline V gene data show CDR1 as MNHEY and CDR2 as SVGAGI. There are 15 residues in the CDR3. Trimming took 6 bases from V and 7 from J; bases not matched to a gene: 12. The DNA for the CDR3 is TGTGCCAGCAGGGTAACCGGGACAGGTCTAAATACGCAGTATTTT. Residues: CASRVTGTGLNTQYF.

V usage is TRBV11-2 and J usage is TRBJ2-3; 7 positions match TRBD1. V shed 4 bases, J shed 4 bases, and the junction held 8 bases outside the gene matches. The CDR3 is made up of 15 amino acids. CDR1 is SGHAT, CDR2 FQNNGV, per germline. The CDR3 region has the DNA TGTGCCAGCAGCTCCTACAGGGGTCGCGCAGATACGCAGTATTTT. It specifies CASSSYRGRADTQYF.

The chain combines TRBV3-1 (or the pseudogene TRBV3-2) with TRBJ2-1; 10 bases are shared with TRBD2. The CDR3 has 14 amino acids. V was clipped by 5 bases and J by 8 bases; unmatched bases: 6. Germline loops: CDR1 LGHDT, CDR2 YNNKEL (reference sequence). The CDR3: CASSERGGPDEQFF. CDR3 bases: TGTGCCAGCAGCGAGCGGGGGGGCCCTGATGAGCAGTTCTTC.

The V call is TRBV7-8, the J call TRBJ2-1; 11 nucleotides agree with TRBD2. Losses at the gene ends were 3 bases for V and 6 bases for J; bases not matched to a gene: 1. The CDR3 has 14 amino acids. Germline loops: CDR1 SGHVS, CDR2 FQNEAQ. In DNA form, the CDR3 reads TGTGCCAGCAGCTTTAGCGGGAGGGGCAATGAGCAGTTCTTC. Translation: CASSFSGRGNEQFF. Based on the CDR3 plus reference TRBV7-8 and TRBJ2-1, the full variable domain is GAGVSQSPRYKVAKRGQDVALRCDPISGHVSLFWYQQALGQGPEFLTYFQNEAQLDKSGLPSDRFFAERPEGSVSTLKIQRTQQEDSAVYLCASSFSGRGNEQFFGPGTRLTVL.